These 18 T cell receptor beta chains came from one sample sequenced in a study of CD8 T cells in Susac syndrome. Random hexamers were used to reverse transcribe an amount of roughly 0.45 to 1 ug RNA. TCRdb fed the immunoSEQ multiplex PCR reads into MiXCR, producing one record per CDR3 protein. The sample yields a few hundred thousand distinct CDR3 sequences, around 90% seen once. The sequenced sample consisted of CD4+ T cells from PBMCs. These receptors were obtained from a human donor with multiple sclerosis.

CDR3 sequence (DNA): TGCAGTGCTAGTTTAACAGGGCGGCCCTACGAGCAGTACTTC. This gives the protein CSASLTGRPYEQYF. This chain joins TRBV20-1 and TRBJ2-7; perhaps TRBD1 as D (6 bases). Germline V gene lookup returns CDR1 DFQATT and CDR2 SNEGSKA (reference sequence). There are 14 residues in the CDR3. V was clipped by 3 bases and J by 2 bases, with 14 bases between them.

This rearrangement joins TRBV7-9 to TRBJ2-1, with TRBD2 identical over 10 bases. The CDR3 is 15 amino acids. Germline V gives CDR1 SEHNR, CDR2 FQNEAQ (reference sequence). V lost 5 bases, J lost 5 bases, and 6 bases stayed unmatched. The CDR3 reads CASSHVLAGDNEQFF. CDR3 coding DNA: TGTGCCAGCAGCCACGTCCTAGCGGGAGACAATGAGCAGTTCTTC.

Written as DNA, the CDR3 is TGTGCCAGCAGCGCCCTCTCGGTTGGCACCTTCTCTGGGGCCAACGTCCTGACTTTC. It specifies CASSALSVGTFSGANVLTF. This sequence joins TRBV11-2 and TRBJ2-6, with no clear D. Trimming left V 5 bases short and J 0 bases short, with 20 bases between. CDR3 length equals 19 residues. From germline, CDR1 is SGHAT and CDR2 FQNNGV.

The V call is TRBV29-1, the J call TRBJ2-2; D not certain. CDR3 length: 13 residues. V was shortened by 6 bases and J by 3 bases, with 11 bases between the two germline ends. In germline, CDR1 is SQVTM, CDR2 ANQGSEA. The CDR3 nucleotides are TGCAGCGTCGGGTTTTCCCACACCGGGGAGCTGTTTTTT. Amino acid sequence: CSVGFSHTGELFF.

This rearrangement joins TRBV12-3 or TRBV12-4 to TRBJ2-1, with unresolved D. The CDR3 totals 11 residues. Trimming cost V 5 bases and J 12 bases, with 11 bases left between them. This chain's CDR3 is CASSPSVGQFF. DNA for the CDR3: TGTGCCAGCAGTCCCTCGGTAGGGCAGTTCTTC.

The chain has TRBV27 and TRBJ1-1; D might be TRBD1 (5 bases). The germline V and J ends were trimmed by 2 bases and 2 bases, with 12 bases remaining between them. Germline lookup yields CDR1 MNHEY and CDR2 SMNVEV (reference sequence). The CDR3 covers 15 residues. The chain's CDR3 is CASSLKGRANTEAFF. The DNA of the CDR3 is TGTGCCAGCAGTTTAAAGGGCAGGGCAAACACTGAAGCTTTCTTT.

This chain links TRBV16 with TRBJ1-2, with 9 bases fitting TRBD1. This CDR3 region has 14 residues. The trim removed 8 bases at V and 5 bases at J, leaving 9 bases unmatched. Germline V lookup: CDR1 KGHSY, CDR2 FQNENV. In nucleotides, the CDR3 is TGTGCCAGCGGATCGGACAGGGGAAGATATGGCTACACCTTC. Translation: CASGSDRGRYGYTF.

The chain has TRBV4-1 and TRBJ1-4; D may be TRBD1 (6 bases). This CDR3 contains 14 residues. The germline gives CDR1 MGHRA, CDR2 YSYEKL. The ends were cut back, 4 bases at V and 5 bases at J, with 11 bases in the middle. The CDR3 protein is CASSRNQGNEKLFF. CDR3 sequence (DNA): TGCGCCAGCAGCCGGAACCAGGGGAATGAAAAACTGTTTTTT.

The chain carries TRBV5-1 and TRBJ2-3; no clear D gene. Germline V gene lookup returns CDR1 SGHRS and CDR2 YFSETQ. The CDR3 runs 14 residues. The ends were cut back, 1 base at V and 6 bases at J, with 12 bases in the middle. The CDR3, as DNA: TGCGCCAGCAGCTTGCATGGTCCCGAGGATACGCAGTATTTT. This encodes CASSLHGPEDTQYF.

This chain connects TRBV2 to TRBJ1-4, with D possibly TRBD1 on 5 matching bases. In germline, CDR1 is SNHLY, CDR2 FYNNEI. V lost 6 bases and J lost 0, with 17 bases in between. CDR3 length: 17 amino acids. CDR3 region: CASRGSGLGTTNEKLFF. The CDR3 DNA is TGTGCCAGCAGGGGCTCGGGACTCGGCACAACTAATGAAAAACTGTTTTTT.

The V and J genes are TRBV20-1 and TRBJ1-1, with D possibly TRBD1 on 5 matching bases. Trimming left V 6 bases short and J 1 base short, with 18 bases between. CDR1 and CDR2 from the germline V gene are DFQATT and SNEGSKA (reference sequence). The CDR3 is 15 amino acids. The CDR3 loop reads CSAPRHRGANTEAFF. DNA of the CDR3: TGCAGTGCACCCCGGCATAGGGGAGCGAACACTGAAGCTTTCTTT.

The rearrangement joins TRBV6-1 to TRBJ2-2; D tentatively fits TRBD1 or TRBD2 (5 bases each). V was trimmed by 6 bases and J by 7 bases, leaving 12 bases between them. Germline-derived CDR1 and CDR2 are MNHNS and SASEGT. CDR3 length: 13 residues. CDR3 loop: CASRGPLVGELFF. For the CDR3, the DNA is TGTGCCAGCAGGGGACCGTTGGTCGGGGAGCTGTTTTTT.

The rearrangement joins TRBV5-1 to TRBJ2-5; D is unresolved. V lost 2 bases to trimming and J lost 0 bases, with 11 bases between them. Germline V gene sequence: CDR1 SGHRS, CDR2 YFSETQ. CDR3 size: 15 residues. CDR3 residues: CASSFGRTYQETQYF. The CDR3 nucleotides read TGCGCCAGCAGCTTCGGACGGACGTACCAAGAGACCCAGTACTTC.

This chain joins TRBV3-1 and TRBJ2-5; possibly TRBD2 for D (5 bases). The CDR3 contains 15 residues. The germline V gene encodes CDR1 LGHDT and CDR2 YNNKEL (reference sequence). The V and J ends lost 2 bases and 4 bases respectively, with 14 bases between them. CDR3 amino acids: CASSQTGVGIETQYF. CDR3 nucleotides: TGTGCCAGCAGCCAAACCGGGGTTGGGATAGAGACCCAGTACTTC.

The rearrangement links TRBV7-6 to TRBJ2-3; no clear D. The V end was cut by 1 base, the J end by 4 bases, with 9 bases between. CDR3 length: 14 residues. Germline CDR1 reads SGHVS; CDR2 reads FNYEAQ. The CDR3 region is CASSLEGASDTQYF. The CDR3 DNA sequence: TGTGCCAGCAGCTTAGAGGGCGCATCAGATACGCAGTATTTT.

The rearrangement uses TRBV7-3 and TRBJ2-2; no definite D call. The germline gives CDR1 SGHTA, CDR2 FQGTGA. The V and J ends lost 0 bases and 6 bases respectively, with 8 bases between them. CDR3 length equals 14 residues. CDR3 in amino acids: CASSLTERAGELFF. In nucleotides, the CDR3 is TGTGCCAGCAGCTTAACGGAGCGTGCCGGGGAGCTGTTTTTT.

The CDR3 coding sequence is TGTGCCAGCAGCCGAAGGACAAGCACTGAAGCTTTCTTT. This codes for CASSRRTSTEAFF. The chain carries TRBV27 and TRBJ1-1, with D perhaps TRBD1 (5 bases). Germline V CDR1 and CDR2: MNHEY, SMNVEV (reference sequence). Trimming left V 6 bases short and J 4 bases short, with 12 bases between. The CDR3 is made up of 13 amino acids.

The chain uses TRBV6-1 and TRBJ2-2; D is possibly TRBD1 (6 bases). The CDR3 is 14 amino acids. Germline V gives CDR1 MNHNS, CDR2 SASEGT. V dropped 7 bases and J dropped 6 bases, with 15 bases sitting between them. For the CDR3, the DNA is TGTGCCAGCACCACAGGGTTGGCTGCCGGGGAGCTGTTTTTT. Protein: CASTTGLAAGELFF.